A single sample is the source of the 31 T cell receptor beta chains below, sequenced in a study of CD8 T cells in Susac syndrome. Random hexamers were used to reverse transcribe an amount of roughly 0.5 to 1 ug RNA. Each CDR3 protein is one row after TCRdb ran MiXCR on the immunoSEQ multiplex PCR reads. This sample carries fewer than 150,000 distinct CDR3 sequences, about 90% of them seen once, and the ten largest clones take over 0.2%. The sample taken for sequencing was CD8+ T cells from PBMCs. These receptors were taken from a human donor with multiple sclerosis.

The chain employs TRBV5-4 and TRBJ2-7; D may match TRBD1 or TRBD2 (5 bases each). Looked up from germline, CDR1 is SGHNT and CDR2 is YYREEE (reference sequence). This CDR3 is built from 14 residues. The ends were cut back, 4 bases at V and 6 bases at J, with 17 bases in the middle. In nucleotides, the CDR3 is TGTGCCAGCAGCCCAGACCGGGACCCCCTCGAGCAGTACTTC. It yields the protein CASSPDRDPLEQYF.

The rearrangement uses TRBV12-3 or TRBV12-4 and TRBJ2-1, with D perhaps TRBD1 (6 bases). The CDR3 totals 12 residues. Between the trimmed V and J ends, which lost 2 bases and 9 bases, there was a span of 8 bases. In nucleotides, the CDR3 is TGTGCCAGCAGTTTAACAGGGCGTGAGCAGTTCTTC. Translating gives CASSLTGREQFF.

The CDR3 loop is CASSWDRAREAFF. DNA of the CDR3: TGTGCCAGCAGTTGGGACAGGGCCAGGGAAGCTTTCTTT. This sequence joins TRBV27 and TRBJ1-1; 9 bases are shared with TRBD1. CDR1 is MNHEY, CDR2 SMNVEV, per germline (reference sequence). There are 13 residues in the CDR3. V lost 4 bases, J lost 8 bases, and 5 bases stayed unmatched.

The chain recombines TRBV6-2 or TRBV6-3 with TRBJ1-1; D is unresolved. Germline V gives CDR1 MNHEY, CDR2 SVGEGT. The CDR3 contains 16 residues. V dropped 0 bases and J dropped 0 bases, with 11 bases sitting between them. The CDR3 nucleotides are TGTGCCAGCAGTTACTCCGGGCCTCCTTTGAACACTGAAGCTTTCTTT. Encoded protein: CASSYSGPPLNTEAFF.

The chain couples TRBV28 to TRBJ1-1; D is possibly TRBD1 (6 bases). From germline, CDR1 is MDHEN and CDR2 SYDVKM. The V end lost 1 base, the J end lost 7 bases, and 10 bases lay between the germline ends. This CDR3 comprises 13 residues. The CDR3 region has the DNA TGTGCCAGCAGTTTATCTTTGGACAGTGAAGCTTTCTTT. Translated, it gives CASSLSLDSEAFF.

The chain carries TRBV3-1 and TRBJ2-1, with TRBD2 identical over 7 bases. CDR1 and CDR2 from the germline V gene are LGHDT and YNNKEL (reference sequence). Germline trimming cut 2 bases from V and 4 bases from J; bases unmatched to any gene: 8. This CDR3 comprises 16 residues. CDR3 loop: CASSQLAEGRYNEQFF. The CDR3 DNA reads TGTGCCAGCAGCCAACTAGCGGAAGGGCGGTACAATGAGCAGTTCTTC.

The chain uses TRBV2 and TRBJ1-2; 10 bases match TRBD1. V shed 5 bases and J 6 bases; nucleotides not matched to a gene: 9. Germline CDR1 is SNHLY and CDR2 is FYNNEI. The CDR3 extends over 15 amino acids. As DNA, the CDR3 is TGTGCCAGCAGTATTGACAGGGGGCGATTTGATGGCTACACCTTC. This sequence encodes CASSIDRGRFDGYTF. Drawing the rest from reference TRBV2 and TRBJ1-2, the complete variable domain is EPEVTQTPSHQVTQMGQEVILRCVPISNHLYFYWYRQILGQKVEFLVSFYNNEISEKSEIFDDQFSVERPDGSNFTLKIRSTKLEDSAMYFCASSIDRGRFDGYTFGSGTRLTVV.

This clonotype was found once. V usage is TRBV27 and J usage is TRBJ2-7, with D perhaps TRBD1 (5 bases). V was pared by 2 bases and J by 5 bases, with 10 bases between. Germline V gene data show CDR1 as MNHEY and CDR2 as SMNVEV (reference sequence). The CDR3 spans 13 residues. This CDR3 reads CASSLGAGHEQYF. The CDR3 DNA reads as TGTGCCAGCAGTTTAGGGGCAGGCCACGAGCAGTACTTC.

The CDR3 nucleotides are TGTGCCAGTAATGGACAGGGCCCCAAGCATTTT. Translated, it gives CASNGQGPKHF. The chain recombines TRBV6-2 or TRBV6-3 with TRBJ1-5; TRBD1 matches 8 bases. The V gene end was trimmed by 9 bases and the J gene end by 14 bases; junction bases not matched to a gene: 9. The CDR3 is made up of 11 amino acids. Germline assignment: CDR1 MNHEY and CDR2 SVGEGT.

CDR3: CSVVVGYGYTF. Written as DNA, the CDR3 is TGCAGCGTTGTGGTGGGCTATGGCTACACCTTC. This rearrangement joins TRBV29-1 to TRBJ1-2; D is ambiguous. Germline CDR1 is SQVTM and CDR2 is ANQGSEA. Trimming cost V 4 bases and J 4 bases, with 7 bases left between them. The CDR3 has 11 amino acids.

The rearrangement links TRBV7-8 to TRBJ1-1; D is ambiguous. V was shortened by 2 bases and J by 1 base, with 5 bases between the two germline ends. Germline lookup yields CDR1 SGHVS and CDR2 FQNEAQ. The CDR3 extends over 13 amino acids. DNA for the CDR3: TGTGCCAGCAGCTTAAGGCAGAACACTGAAGCTTTCTTT. Amino acid sequence: CASSLRQNTEAFF.

The J gene is TRBJ1-2, the V gene TRBV9; D is unresolved. CDR3 size: 12 residues. V dropped 1 base and J dropped 4 bases, with 5 bases sitting between them. Looked up from germline, CDR1 is SGDLS and CDR2 is YYNGEE. In DNA form, the CDR3 reads TGTGCCAGCAGCGTACCCTCCTATGGCTACACCTTC. Translation gives CASSVPSYGYTF.

The chain combines TRBV7-8 with TRBJ1-1; D is unclear. V was cut by 2 bases and J by 3 bases, with 13 bases left in between. The CDR3 has 15 residues. The germline gives CDR1 SGHVS, CDR2 FQNEAQ. The CDR3 DNA reads as TGTGCCAGCAGCTTATTGGGGTGGGATTACACTGAAGCTTTCTTT. Residues: CASSLLGWDYTEAFF.

V is TRBV9 and J is TRBJ1-4; no clear D. Per germline, CDR1 SGDLS and CDR2 YYNGEE. V lost 0 bases and J 2 bases, leaving 14 bases between the germline ends. This CDR3 is 17 amino acids long. The DNA for the CDR3 is TGTGCCAGCAGCGTAGTTCCAGACCCGCTCACTAATGAAAAACTGTTTTTT. Residues: CASSVVPDPLTNEKLFF.

This clonotype was counted once. The J gene is TRBJ1-1, the V gene TRBV5-4; D may be TRBD1 (5 bases). Germline CDR1 and CDR2: SGHNT and YYREEE (reference sequence). V lost 1 base, J lost 0 bases, and 7 bases lay in between. This CDR3 has 14 residues. DNA for the CDR3: TGTGCCAGCAGCTTGCCAGGGATGAACACTGAAGCTTTCTTT. Translation gives CASSLPGMNTEAFF.

The J gene is TRBJ1-1, the V gene TRBV7-9; D remains ambiguous. V lost 5 bases and J 2 bases, leaving 6 bases between the germline ends. The CDR3 is 12 residues long. CDR1 and CDR2 (germline): SEHNR, FQNEAQ (reference sequence). The CDR3 here is CASSMYNTEAFF. The CDR3 coding sequence is TGTGCCAGCAGCATGTATAACACTGAAGCTTTCTTT.

This chain connects TRBV13 to TRBJ2-1; no clear D gene. The V and J ends lost 3 bases and 5 bases respectively, with 11 bases between them. CDR3 length equals 14 residues. Germline CDR1 PRHDT, CDR2 FYEKMQ (reference sequence). The CDR3 DNA follows: TGTGCCAGCAGCTTCGGGTTCTCTAACAATGAGCAGTTCTTC. Translated: CASSFGFSNNEQFF.

The CDR3 loop reads CASSQDAGDNQPQHF. As DNA, the CDR3 is TGCGCCAGCAGCCAAGATGCGGGTGACAATCAGCCCCAGCATTTT. This chain links TRBV4-1 with TRBJ1-5; D call uncertain. V lost 0 bases and J 3 bases, leaving 9 bases between the germline ends. From germline, CDR1 is MGHRA and CDR2 YSYEKL. The CDR3 is 15 amino acids.

CDR3 DNA sequence: TGTGCCTGCACGGCGGGAGGGTTCTACGAGCAGTACTTC. Its translation is CACTAGGFYEQYF. The chain is built from TRBV7-2 and TRBJ2-7, with TRBD2 identical over 9 bases. The length of the CDR3 is 13 residues. V lost 11 bases, J lost 3 bases, and 8 bases stayed unmatched. CDR1 and CDR2 (germline): SGHTA, FQGNSA.

CDR3 protein: CASSLVGPSYEQYF. As DNA, the CDR3 is TGTGCCAGCAGCTTAGTGGGGCCCTCCTACGAGCAGTACTTC. The rearrangement joins TRBV7-9 to TRBJ2-7; D is perhaps TRBD1 (5 bases). V lost 1 base, J lost 0 bases, and 7 bases lay in between. This CDR3 is 14 amino acids long. Germline lookup yields CDR1 SEHNR and CDR2 FQNEAQ (reference sequence).

This rearrangement joins TRBV5-4 to TRBJ2-2, with TRBD2 matching over 11 bases. The germline V gene has CDR1 SGHNT and CDR2 YYREEE (reference sequence). J lost 4 bases, V lost 3 bases, and 5 bases had no gene match. This CDR3 contains 16 residues. The CDR3 loop is CASSSPTSGVTGELFF. CDR3 in DNA: TGTGCCAGCAGCTCCCCGACTAGCGGGGTCACCGGGGAGCTGTTTTTT.

This sequence joins TRBV20-1 and TRBJ1-2; unclear D gene. This CDR3 has 13 amino acids. Per the germline V gene, CDR1 is DFQATT and CDR2 is SNEGSKA (reference sequence). The V end was cut by 1 base, the J end by 7 bases, with 13 bases between. CDR3 nucleotide sequence: TGCAGTGCTAGAGCCGGGGATTCCCCTGGCTACACCTTC. It yields the protein CSARAGDSPGYTF.

The chain employs TRBV19 and TRBJ2-5; possibly TRBD2 for D (5 bases). The V gene's germline CDR1 is LNHDA and CDR2 SQIVND (reference sequence). V lost 2 bases and J 3 bases, leaving 13 bases between the germline ends. This CDR3 contains 15 residues. The CDR3 sequence: CASSIRLGDKETQYF. CDR3 coding DNA: TGTGCCAGTAGTATACGACTGGGAGATAAAGAGACCCAGTACTTC.

The chain carries TRBV27 and TRBJ1-5; D is unclear. With 4 bases removed from V and 2 bases from J, the gap between germline ends came to 9 bases. This CDR3 contains 14 residues. CDR1 and CDR2 from the germline V gene are MNHEY and SMNVEV (reference sequence). CDR3 in amino acids: CASSSIGGNQPQHF. The DNA of the CDR3 is TGTGCCAGCAGTTCCATCGGTGGCAATCAGCCCCAGCATTTT.

CDR3 DNA: TGTGCCAGCAGCCGGCCGGGACAGTCGACCGGGGAGCTGTTTTTT. Its protein product is CASSRPGQSTGELFF. The chain joins TRBV3-1 to TRBJ2-2; 7 nucleotides agree with TRBD1. V was clipped by 4 bases and J by 5 bases; unmatched bases: 7. Germline CDR1 is LGHDT and CDR2 is YNNKEL (reference sequence). The CDR3 is made up of 15 amino acids.

This clonotype appeared once. This chain uses TRBV6-1 with TRBJ1-1, with D possibly being TRBD1 (5 bases). V was trimmed by 7 bases and J by 3 bases, leaving 18 bases between them. Germline assignment: CDR1 MNHNS and CDR2 SASEGT. The CDR3 spans 15 residues. CDR3 sequence: CASKLQRGLDTEAFF. CDR3 coding DNA: TGTGCCAGCAAGCTACAGAGGGGATTGGACACTGAAGCTTTCTTT.

This clonotype was seen a single time. This chain connects TRBV19 to TRBJ2-3; the D gene is possibly TRBD1 (6 bases). Germline lookup yields CDR1 LNHDA and CDR2 SQIVND (reference sequence). The germline V and J ends were trimmed by 1 base and 2 bases, with 10 bases remaining between them. This CDR3 region has 15 residues. The CDR3 protein is CASSIVDRLTDTQYF. The CDR3 DNA follows: TGTGCCAGTAGTATAGTGGACAGACTCACAGATACGCAGTATTTT.

The chain combines TRBV12-3 or TRBV12-4 with TRBJ1-5; D not certain. The CDR3 length is 14 residues. Trimming left V 3 bases short and J 4 bases short, with 10 bases between. CDR3 in amino acids: CASSLISGNQPQHF. The CDR3 bases are TGTGCCAGCAGTTTGATATCGGGGAATCAGCCCCAGCATTTT.

The chain joins TRBV10-2 to TRBJ2-1; the D gene could be TRBD1 or TRBD2 (5 bases each). The CDR3 has 18 residues. From germline, CDR1 is WSHSY and CDR2 SAAADI. V shed 2 bases and J shed 7 bases, with 24 bases lying between them. The DNA for the CDR3 is TGCGCCAGCAGTGAGACTAAATCCGGGACCCACCCGTGGAATGAGCAGTTCTTC. It translates to CASSETKSGTHPWNEQFF.

The rearrangement joins TRBV5-4 to TRBJ2-1; tentatively, D is TRBD2 (5 bases). V lost 4 bases and J lost 8, with 13 bases in between. The CDR3 is made up of 13 amino acids. Germline CDR1 is SGHNT and CDR2 is YYREEE (reference sequence). As DNA, the CDR3 is TGTGCCAGCAGCAGTGACTATTCCGATGAGCAGTTCTTC. This codes for CASSSDYSDEQFF.

The chain combines TRBV27 with TRBJ1-5; D call uncertain. Germline lookup yields CDR1 MNHEY and CDR2 SMNVEV (reference sequence). V was pared by 2 bases and J by 5 bases, with 7 bases between. CDR3 length equals 13 residues. For the CDR3, the DNA is TGTGCCAGCAGTTTAGGGCCAGATCAGCCCCAGCATTTT. This encodes CASSLGPDQPQHF.